This is a list of T cell receptor beta chains from one sample in a study of T cells after yellow fever vaccination. TCRdb fed the 5' RACE reads into MiXCR, producing one record per CDR3 protein. The profile shows some 250,000 distinct CDR3 sequences, approximately 3.8% of them singletons. This sample comprised PBMCs, obtained 15 days after the yellow fever booster vaccination. The receptors stem from a man between 18 and 35 years old who received the YFV17D yellow fever vaccine. CDR3s include the opening cysteine and the closing phenylalanine or tryptophan. Fields, in order: D gene, V gene, J gene, clone size, CDR3 length, CDR3 DNA, CDR3 protein. A D gene is named only where the DNA matches it firmly. Each size is how often the clone was seen (once, few, many) or a class if it is expanded.

d_call: -; v_call: TRBV9; j_call: TRBJ2-5; clone_size: many; cdr3_length: 16; cdr3_nt: TGTGCCAGCAGCGCCTTCAAGGGGGGGGGTTTGGAGACCCAGTACTTC; cdr3_aa: CASSAFKGGGLETQYF
d_call: TRBD2; v_call: TRBV20-1; j_call: TRBJ2-7; clone_size: many; cdr3_length: 14; cdr3_nt: TGCAGTGCTCCAAGCGGGGGCCCCACCTACGAGCAGTACTTC; cdr3_aa: CSAPSGGPTYEQYF
d_call: -; v_call: TRBV7-6; j_call: TRBJ1-5; clone_size: many; cdr3_length: 15; cdr3_nt: TGTGCCAGCAGCCTATATTCCGATAGCAATCAGCCCCAGCATTTT; cdr3_aa: CASSLYSDSNQPQHF
d_call: -; v_call: TRBV5-6; j_call: TRBJ2-5; clone_size: few; cdr3_length: 20; cdr3_nt: TGTGCCAGCAGCGTACTTGTGGGCGGAACCGGGACGGAGAACTGGGAGACCCAGTACTTC; cdr3_aa: CASSVLVGGTGTENWETQYF
d_call: -; v_call: TRBV5-4; j_call: TRBJ1-1; clone_size: many; cdr3_length: 14; cdr3_nt: TGTGCCAGCAGCGACGGGACGCTGTACACTGAAGCTTTCTTT; cdr3_aa: CASSDGTLYTEAFF
d_call: TRBD1; v_call: TRBV7-9; j_call: TRBJ1-2; clone_size: many; cdr3_length: 15; cdr3_nt: TGTGCCAGCAGCCTGGGGGACAGGCCTAACTATGGCTACACCTTC; cdr3_aa: CASSLGDRPNYGYTF
d_call: TRBD1; v_call: TRBV12-3/TRBV12-4; j_call: TRBJ2-1; clone_size: many; cdr3_length: 14; cdr3_nt: TGTGCCAGCGGTCCGACAGGGCCCGGGATTGAGCAGTTCTTC; cdr3_aa: CASGPTGPGIEQFF
d_call: TRBD1; v_call: TRBV7-2; j_call: TRBJ2-7; clone_size: many; cdr3_length: 14; cdr3_nt: TGTGCCAGCAGCTTAGGGACAGGTCCCGTCCCACAGCACTTC; cdr3_aa: CASSLGTGPVPQHF
d_call: -; v_call: TRBV5-1; j_call: TRBJ1-4; clone_size: many; cdr3_length: 17; cdr3_nt: TGCGCCAGCAGCTTGGGATTGGGTAGGGGATCGACTGAAAAACTGTTTTTT; cdr3_aa: CASSLGLGRGSTEKLFF
d_call: -; v_call: TRBV6-2/TRBV6-3; j_call: TRBJ2-5; clone_size: many; cdr3_length: 16; cdr3_nt: TGTGCCAGCAGTTACCGCGGGGGCTTGTACCAAGAGACCCAGTACTTC; cdr3_aa: CASSYRGGLYQETQYF